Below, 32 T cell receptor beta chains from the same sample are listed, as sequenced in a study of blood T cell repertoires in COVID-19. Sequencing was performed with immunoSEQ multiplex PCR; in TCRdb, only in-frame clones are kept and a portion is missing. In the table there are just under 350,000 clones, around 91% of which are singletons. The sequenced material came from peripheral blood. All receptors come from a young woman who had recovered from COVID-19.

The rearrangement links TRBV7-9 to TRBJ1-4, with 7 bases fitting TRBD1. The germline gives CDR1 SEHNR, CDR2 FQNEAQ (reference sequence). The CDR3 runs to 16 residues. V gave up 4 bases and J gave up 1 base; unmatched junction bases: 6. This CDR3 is CASSSGRQGTNEKLFF. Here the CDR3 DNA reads TGTGCCAGCAGCTCCGGACGACAGGGAACTAATGAAAAACTGTTTTTT.

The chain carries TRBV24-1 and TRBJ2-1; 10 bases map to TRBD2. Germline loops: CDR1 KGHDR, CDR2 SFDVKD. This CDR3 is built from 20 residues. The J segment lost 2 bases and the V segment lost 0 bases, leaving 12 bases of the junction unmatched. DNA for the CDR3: TGTGCCACCAGTGATTTGCCATTCTTGGAGCGGGAGGGGGCCTACAATGAGCAGTTCTTC. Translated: CATSDLPFLEREGAYNEQFF.

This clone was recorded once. The CDR3 DNA is TGTGCCAGTAGTATAGACCCGACAGCCCCTACTAGCTACACCTTC. Translating gives CASSIDPTAPTSYTF. V is TRBV19 and J is TRBJ1-2, with a tentative D call TRBD1 (5 bases). Trimming took off 0 bases at V and 9 bases at J, with 17 bases between the two ends. The CDR3 contains 15 residues. Germline assignment: CDR1 LNHDA and CDR2 SQIVND (reference sequence).

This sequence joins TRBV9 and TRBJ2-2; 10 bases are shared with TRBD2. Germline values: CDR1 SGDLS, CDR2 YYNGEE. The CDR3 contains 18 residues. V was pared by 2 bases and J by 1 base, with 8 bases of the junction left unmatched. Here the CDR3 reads CASSVAGGLAQNTGELFF. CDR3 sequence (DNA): TGTGCCAGCAGCGTCGCCGGGGGACTAGCGCAGAACACCGGGGAGCTGTTTTTT.

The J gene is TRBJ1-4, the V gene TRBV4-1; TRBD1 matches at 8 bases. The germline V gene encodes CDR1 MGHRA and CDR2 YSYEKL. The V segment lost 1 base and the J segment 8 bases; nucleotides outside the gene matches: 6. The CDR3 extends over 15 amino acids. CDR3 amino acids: CASSQVSQGGEKLFF. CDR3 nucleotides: TGCGCCAGCAGCCAAGTTTCACAGGGGGGCGAAAAACTGTTTTTT.

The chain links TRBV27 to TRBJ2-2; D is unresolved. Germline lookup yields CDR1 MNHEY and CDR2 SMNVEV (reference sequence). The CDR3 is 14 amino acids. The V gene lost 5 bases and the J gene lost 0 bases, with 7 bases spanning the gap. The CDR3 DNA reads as TGTGCCAGCAGTCCACACGCGAACACCGGGGAGCTGTTTTTT. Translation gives CASSPHANTGELFF.

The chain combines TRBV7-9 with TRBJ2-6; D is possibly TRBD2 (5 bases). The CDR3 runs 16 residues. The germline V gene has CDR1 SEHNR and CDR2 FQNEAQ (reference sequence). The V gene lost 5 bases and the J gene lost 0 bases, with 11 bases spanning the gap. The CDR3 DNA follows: TGTGCCAGCAGCCCAATCCGGGGCTCTGGGGCCAACGTCCTGACTTTC. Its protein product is CASSPIRGSGANVLTF.

The CDR3 protein is CASSPSPGLAGPETQYF. The CDR3 DNA reads TGCGCCAGCAGCCCGTCCCCGGGACTAGCGGGACCAGAGACCCAGTACTTC. The chain combines TRBV5-1 with TRBJ2-5; 13 positions agree with TRBD2. With 4 bases clipped from V and 4 bases from J, the junction kept 10 bases outside the gene matches. The germline gives CDR1 SGHRS, CDR2 YFSETQ. The CDR3 loop spans 17 amino acids.

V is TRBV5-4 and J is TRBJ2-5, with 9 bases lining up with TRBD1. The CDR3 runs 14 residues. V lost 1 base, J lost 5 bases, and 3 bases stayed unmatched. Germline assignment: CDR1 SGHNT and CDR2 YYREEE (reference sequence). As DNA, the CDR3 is TGTGCCAGCAGCTTGACAGGGGGCGGTGAGACCCAGTACTTC. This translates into CASSLTGGGETQYF.

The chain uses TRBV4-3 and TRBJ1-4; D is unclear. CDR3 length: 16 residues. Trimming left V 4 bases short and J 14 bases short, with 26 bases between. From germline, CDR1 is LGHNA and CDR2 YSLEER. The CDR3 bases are TGCGCCAGCAGCCCAAAAGAGGCAGCGCGGGGAGTTATGCTGTTTTTT. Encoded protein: CASSPKEAARGVMLFF.

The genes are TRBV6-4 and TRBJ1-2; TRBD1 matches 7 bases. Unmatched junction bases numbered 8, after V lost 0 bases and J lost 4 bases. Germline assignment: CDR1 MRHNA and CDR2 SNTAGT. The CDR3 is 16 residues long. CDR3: CASSDSRTGGSYGYTF. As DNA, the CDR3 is TGTGCCAGCAGTGACTCTAGGACAGGCGGATCCTATGGCTACACCTTC.

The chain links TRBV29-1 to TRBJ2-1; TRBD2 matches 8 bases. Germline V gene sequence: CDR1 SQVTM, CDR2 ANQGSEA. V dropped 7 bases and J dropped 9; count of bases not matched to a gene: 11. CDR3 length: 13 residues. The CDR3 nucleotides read TGCAGCGGAGCCGGGACTAGTTCTTTTGAGCAGTTCTTC. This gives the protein CSGAGTSSFEQFF.

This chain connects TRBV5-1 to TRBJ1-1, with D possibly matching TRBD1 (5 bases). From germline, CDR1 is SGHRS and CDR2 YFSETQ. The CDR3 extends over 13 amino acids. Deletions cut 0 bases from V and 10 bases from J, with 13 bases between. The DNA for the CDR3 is TGCGCCAGCAGCTTGGTTTCCCGGGGGTTAGCTTTCTTT. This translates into CASSLVSRGLAFF.

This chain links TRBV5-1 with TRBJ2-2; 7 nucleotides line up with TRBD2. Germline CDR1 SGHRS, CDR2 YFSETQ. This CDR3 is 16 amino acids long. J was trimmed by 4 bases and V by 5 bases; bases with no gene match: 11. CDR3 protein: CASRQWRGRGTGELFF. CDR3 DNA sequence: TGCGCCAGCAGACAATGGCGCGGGAGAGGCACCGGGGAGCTGTTTTTT.

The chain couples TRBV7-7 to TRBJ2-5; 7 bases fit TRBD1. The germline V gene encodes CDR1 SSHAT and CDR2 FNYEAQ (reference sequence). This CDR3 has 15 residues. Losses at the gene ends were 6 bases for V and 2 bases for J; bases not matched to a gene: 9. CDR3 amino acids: CASSQGQTPQETQYF. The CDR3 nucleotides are TGTGCCAGCAGTCAGGGACAGACCCCACAAGAGACCCAGTACTTC.

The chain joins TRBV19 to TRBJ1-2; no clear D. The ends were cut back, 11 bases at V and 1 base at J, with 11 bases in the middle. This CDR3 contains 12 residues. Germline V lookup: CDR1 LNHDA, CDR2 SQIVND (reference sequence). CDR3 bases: TGTGCCCTCTGGCGGTTTAACTATGGCTACACCTTC. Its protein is CALWRFNYGYTF. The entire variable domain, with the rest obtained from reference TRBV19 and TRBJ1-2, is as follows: DGGITQSPKYLFRKEGQNVTLSCEQNLNHDAMYWYRQDPGQGLRLIYYSQIVNDFQKGDIAEGYSVSREKKESFPLTVTSAQKNPTAFYLCALWRFNYGYTFGSGTRLTVV.

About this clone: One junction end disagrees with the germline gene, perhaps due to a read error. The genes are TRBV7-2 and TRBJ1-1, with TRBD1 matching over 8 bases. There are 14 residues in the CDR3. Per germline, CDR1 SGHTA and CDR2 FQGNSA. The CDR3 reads CASSFDTGGGESFF. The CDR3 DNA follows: TGTGCCAGCAGCTTCGACACAGGGGGGGGTGAATCTTTCTTT.

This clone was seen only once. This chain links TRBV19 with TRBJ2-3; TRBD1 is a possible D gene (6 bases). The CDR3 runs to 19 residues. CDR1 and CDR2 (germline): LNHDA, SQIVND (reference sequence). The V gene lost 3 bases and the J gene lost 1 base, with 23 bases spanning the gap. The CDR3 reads CASSIAASRGLGGTDTQYF. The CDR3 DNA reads TGTGCCAGTAGTATTGCTGCCAGCAGGGGCCTTGGGGGCACAGATACGCAGTATTTT.

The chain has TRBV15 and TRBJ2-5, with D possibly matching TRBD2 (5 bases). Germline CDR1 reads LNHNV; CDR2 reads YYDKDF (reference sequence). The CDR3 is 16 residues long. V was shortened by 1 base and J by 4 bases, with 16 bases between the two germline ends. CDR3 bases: TGTGCCACCAGCAGAGTGCGGGCTAACGTGGGAGAGACCCAGTACTTC. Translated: CATSRVRANVGETQYF.

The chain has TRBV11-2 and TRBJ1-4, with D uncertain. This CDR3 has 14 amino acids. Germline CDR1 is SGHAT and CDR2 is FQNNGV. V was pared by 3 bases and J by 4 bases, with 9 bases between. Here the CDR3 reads CASSFAAINEKLFF. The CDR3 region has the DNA TGTGCCAGCAGCTTTGCGGCCATTAATGAAAAACTGTTTTTT.

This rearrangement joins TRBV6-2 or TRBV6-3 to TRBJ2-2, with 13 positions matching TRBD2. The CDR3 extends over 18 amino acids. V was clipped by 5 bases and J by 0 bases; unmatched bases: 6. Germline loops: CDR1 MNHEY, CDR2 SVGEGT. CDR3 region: CASSRTSGSYTNTGELFF. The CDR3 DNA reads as TGTGCCAGCAGTCGGACTAGCGGGAGTTATACGAACACCGGGGAGCTGTTTTTT.

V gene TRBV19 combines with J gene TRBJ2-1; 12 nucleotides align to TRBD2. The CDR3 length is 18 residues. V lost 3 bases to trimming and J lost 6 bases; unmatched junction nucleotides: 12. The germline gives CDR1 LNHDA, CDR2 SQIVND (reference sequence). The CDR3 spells CASSIPSGRGDTGNEQFF. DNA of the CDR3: TGTGCCAGTAGTATTCCTAGCGGGAGGGGAGACACGGGCAATGAGCAGTTCTTC.

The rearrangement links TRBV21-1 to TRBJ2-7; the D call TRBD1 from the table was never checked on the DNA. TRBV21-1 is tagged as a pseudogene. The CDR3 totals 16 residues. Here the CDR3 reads CASKVIRQGLSYEQYV. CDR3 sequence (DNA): TGTGCCAGCAAAGTAATCAGACAGGGGCTCTCCTACGAGCAGTACGTC.

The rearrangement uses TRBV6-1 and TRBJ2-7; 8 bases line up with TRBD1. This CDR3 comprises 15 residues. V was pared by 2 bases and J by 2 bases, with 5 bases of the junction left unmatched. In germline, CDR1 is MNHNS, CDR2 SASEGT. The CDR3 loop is CASSEPGQATYEQYV. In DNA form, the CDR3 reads TGTGCCAGCAGTGAACCGGGACAGGCGACCTACGAGCAGTACGTC.

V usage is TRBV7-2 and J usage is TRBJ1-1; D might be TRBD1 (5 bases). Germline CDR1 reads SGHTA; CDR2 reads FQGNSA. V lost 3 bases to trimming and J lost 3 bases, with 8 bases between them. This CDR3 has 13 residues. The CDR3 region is CASSFVRDTEAFF. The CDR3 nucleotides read TGTGCCAGCAGCTTCGTCAGGGACACTGAAGCTTTCTTT.

In DNA, the CDR3 is TGTGCCAGCAGTGAGTGGAAGGGGACAGACTATGGCTACACCTTC. This translates into CASSEWKGTDYGYTF. V and J are TRBV2 and TRBJ1-2, with 7 nucleotides matching TRBD1. Looked up from germline, CDR1 is SNHLY and CDR2 is FYNNEI. J lost 3 bases, V lost 3 bases, and 7 bases had no gene match. There are 15 residues in the CDR3. The variable domain in full, with the rest retrieved from reference TRBV2 and TRBJ1-2, is EPEVTQTPSHQVTQMGQEVILRCVPISNHLYFYWYRQILGQKVEFLVSFYNNEISEKSEIFDDQFSVERPDGSNFTLKIRSTKLEDSAMYFCASSEWKGTDYGYTFGSGTRLTVV.

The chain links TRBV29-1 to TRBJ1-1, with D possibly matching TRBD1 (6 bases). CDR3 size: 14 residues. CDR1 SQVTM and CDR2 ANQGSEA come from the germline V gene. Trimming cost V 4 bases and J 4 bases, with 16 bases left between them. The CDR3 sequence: CSVVRRQGTTEAFF. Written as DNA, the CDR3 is TGCAGCGTTGTTCGTCGGCAGGGGACCACTGAAGCTTTCTTT. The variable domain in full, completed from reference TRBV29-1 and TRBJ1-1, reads SAVISQKPSRDICQRGTSLTIQCQVDSQVTMMFWYRQQPGQSLTLIATANQGSEATYESGFVIDKFPISRPNLTFSTLTVSNMSPEDSSIYLCSVVRRQGTTEAFFGQGTRLTVV.

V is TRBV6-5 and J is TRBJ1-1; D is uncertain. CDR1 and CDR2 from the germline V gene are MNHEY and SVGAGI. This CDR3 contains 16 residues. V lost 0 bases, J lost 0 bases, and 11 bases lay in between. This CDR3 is CASSYSPGHMNTEAFF. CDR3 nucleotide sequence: TGTGCCAGCAGTTACTCGCCAGGCCACATGAACACTGAAGCTTTCTTT.

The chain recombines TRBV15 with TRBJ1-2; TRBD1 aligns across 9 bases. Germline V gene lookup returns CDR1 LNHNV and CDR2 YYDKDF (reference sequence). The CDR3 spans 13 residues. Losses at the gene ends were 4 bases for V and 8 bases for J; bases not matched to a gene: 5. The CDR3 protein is CATSTGQGIGYTF. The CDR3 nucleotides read TGTGCCACCAGCACCGGACAGGGGATCGGCTACACCTTC. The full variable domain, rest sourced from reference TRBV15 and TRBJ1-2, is DAMVIQNPRYQVTQFGKPVTLSCSQTLNHNVMYWYQQKSSQAPKLLFHYYDKDFNNEADTPDNFQSRRPNTSFCFLDIRSPGLGDTAMYLCATSTGQGIGYTFGSGTRLTVV.

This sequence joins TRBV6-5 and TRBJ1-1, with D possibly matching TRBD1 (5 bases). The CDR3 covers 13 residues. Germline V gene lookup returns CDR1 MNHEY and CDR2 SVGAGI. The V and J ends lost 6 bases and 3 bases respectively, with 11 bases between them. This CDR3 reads CASREGPHTEAFF. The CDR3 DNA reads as TGTGCCAGCAGGGAGGGACCCCACACTGAAGCTTTCTTT.

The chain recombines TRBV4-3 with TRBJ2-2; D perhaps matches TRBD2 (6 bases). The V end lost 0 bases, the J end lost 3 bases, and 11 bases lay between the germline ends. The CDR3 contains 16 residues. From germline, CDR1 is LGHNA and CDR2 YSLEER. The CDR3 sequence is CASSQEWTKDTGELFF. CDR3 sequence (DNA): TGCGCCAGCAGCCAAGAATGGACTAAAGACACCGGGGAGCTGTTTTTT.

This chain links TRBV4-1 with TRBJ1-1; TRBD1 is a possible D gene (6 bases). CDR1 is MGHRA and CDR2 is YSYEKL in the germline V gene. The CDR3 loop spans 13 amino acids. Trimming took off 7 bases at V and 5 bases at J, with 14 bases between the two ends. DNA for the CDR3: TGCGCCAGCACGAGAGGGGGTGGTACTGAAGCTTTCTTT. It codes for CASTRGGGTEAFF.